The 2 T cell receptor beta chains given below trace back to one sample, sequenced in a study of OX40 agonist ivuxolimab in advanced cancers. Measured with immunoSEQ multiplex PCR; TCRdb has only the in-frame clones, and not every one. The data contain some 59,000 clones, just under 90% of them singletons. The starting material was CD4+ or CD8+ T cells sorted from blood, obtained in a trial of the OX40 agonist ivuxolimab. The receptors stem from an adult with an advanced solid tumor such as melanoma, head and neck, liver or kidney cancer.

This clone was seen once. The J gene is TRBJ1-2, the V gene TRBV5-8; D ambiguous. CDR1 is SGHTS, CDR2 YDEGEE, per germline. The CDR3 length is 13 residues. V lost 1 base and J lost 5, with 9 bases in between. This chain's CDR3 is CASSLRGPYGYTF. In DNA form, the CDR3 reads TGTGCCAGCAGCTTGCGTGGGCCATATGGCTACACCTTC.

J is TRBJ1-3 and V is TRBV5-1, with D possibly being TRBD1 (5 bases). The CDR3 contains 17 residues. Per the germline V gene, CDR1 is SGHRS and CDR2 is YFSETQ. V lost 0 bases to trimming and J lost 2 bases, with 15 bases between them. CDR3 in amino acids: CASSLDDGQRAGNTIYF. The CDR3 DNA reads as TGCGCCAGCAGCTTGGACGATGGACAACGCGCTGGAAACACCATATATTTT.